The 23 T cell receptor beta chains reported below all come from one sample, sequenced in a study of blood T cells in healthy people across ages (dated by TCRdb to between 2014 and 2017). The library was generated by 5' RACE. Sequencer: Illumina HiSeq 2500. A second PCR of roughly 6 to 12 cycles was performed with a sample-barcoded 5' primer and a J-beta primer mix. TCRdb took the public reads, trimmed them with fastp at Q25, ran MiXCR for clone calling and kept in-frame beta chains. Each entry merges the rows of one CDR3 protein and shows their most common DNA and genes. The sample table shows 750,000 to 950,000 distinct CDR3 sequences, and roughly 50% are seen once. The top ten hold roughly two fifths of the sample. Sequencing used blood. The receptors originated from an elderly man in good health.

The rearrangement joins TRBV3-1 to TRBJ2-2; TRBD1 matches at 7 bases. J gave up 6 bases and V 6 bases, and 7 bases lay outside the gene matches. The CDR3 contains 14 residues. The germline gives CDR1 LGHDT, CDR2 YNNKEL (reference sequence). DNA of the CDR3: TGTGCCAGCAGGGGACAGCCCCGGGCCGGGGAGCTGTTTTTT. Protein sequence: CASRGQPRAGELFF.

The chain links TRBV20-1 to TRBJ2-1; D remains unclear. V lost 1 base, J lost 9 bases, and 7 bases lay in between. The CDR3 has 11 amino acids. Germline V gene sequence: CDR1 DFQATT, CDR2 SNEGSKA (reference sequence). CDR3 amino acids: CSARGEVEQFF. The CDR3 nucleotides read TGCAGTGCTAGAGGAGAGGTTGAGCAGTTCTTC.

The chain is built from TRBV11-3 and TRBJ2-1; 9 nucleotides line up with TRBD2. Germline loops: CDR1 SGHNT, CDR2 YENEEA. The ends lost 0 bases at V and 0 bases at J; junction bases unmatched: 9. The CDR3 contains 19 residues. This CDR3 is CASSLDGLASGNSYNEQFF. In nucleotides, the CDR3 is TGTGCCAGCAGCTTAGATGGGCTGGCTAGCGGGAACTCCTACAATGAGCAGTTCTTC.

The chain recombines TRBV10-3 with TRBJ2-3; D remains ambiguous. Trimming removed 8 bases from V and 6 bases from J, with 18 bases in between. The germline V gene has CDR1 ENHRY and CDR2 SYGVKD. This CDR3 has 14 amino acids. This CDR3 is CAIGSRASRDTQYF. The CDR3 nucleotides are TGTGCCATCGGTAGCCGAGCGTCGCGGGATACGCAGTATTTT.

The chain employs TRBV28 and TRBJ2-2; 8 nucleotides align to TRBD1. The V gene end was trimmed by 10 bases and the J gene end by 5 bases; junction bases not matched to a gene: 9. Germline V lookup: CDR1 MDHEN, CDR2 SYDVKM. There are 14 residues in the CDR3. Here the CDR3 DNA reads TGTGCCACCAGACAGGGGCCAGGGACCGGGGAGCTGTTTTTT. Amino acids: CATRQGPGTGELFF.

The chain employs TRBV20-1 and TRBJ2-5; possibly TRBD2 for D (6 bases). The germline V gene encodes CDR1 DFQATT and CDR2 SNEGSKA (reference sequence). This CDR3 region has 14 residues. V dropped 2 bases and J dropped 4 bases, with 14 bases sitting between them. The CDR3 DNA sequence: TGCAGTGCTAGAAAACAAGTGGGAGGAGAGACCCAGTACTTC. Amino acid sequence: CSARKQVGGETQYF.

The V gene is TRBV27, the J gene TRBJ2-7; D not resolved. The CDR3 extends over 14 amino acids. Trimming removed 2 bases at V and 0 bases at J, with 8 bases between. Germline loops: CDR1 MNHEY, CDR2 SMNVEV (reference sequence). The CDR3 region is CASSLRAASYEQYF. In DNA form, the CDR3 reads TGTGCCAGCAGTTTACGTGCAGCCTCCTACGAGCAGTACTTC.

The CDR3 reads CASSRLTGVETQYF. For the CDR3, the DNA is TGCGCCAGCAGCCGCCTCACAGGGGTAGAGACCCAGTACTTC. The rearrangement uses TRBV4-1 and TRBJ2-5; 7 nucleotides line up with TRBD1. The CDR3 length is 14 residues. Losses at the gene ends were 4 bases for V and 4 bases for J; bases not matched to a gene: 6. In germline, CDR1 is MGHRA, CDR2 YSYEKL.

In DNA, the CDR3 is TGTGCCTCACGGGCCTACTATGGCTACACCTTC. Protein product: CASRAYYGYTF. The rearrangement links TRBV10-3 to TRBJ1-2; no clear D gene. Germline-derived CDR1 and CDR2 are ENHRY and SYGVKD. This CDR3 spans 11 amino acids. Between the trimmed V and J ends, which lost 11 bases and 3 bases, there was a span of 10 bases.

The table lists this clonotype with a few counts. V usage is TRBV10-3 and J usage is TRBJ1-2, with D maybe TRBD1 (6 bases). The V end lost 6 bases, the J end lost 8 bases, and 10 bases lay between the germline ends. CDR3 length: 11 residues. Per germline, CDR1 ENHRY and CDR2 SYGVKD. The CDR3 region is CAIRGTTGYTF. Written as DNA, the CDR3 is TGTGCCATCAGGGGGACAACCGGCTACACCTTC.

The chain has TRBV20-1 and TRBJ2-7; 7 bases line up with TRBD2. The CDR3 is made up of 14 amino acids. Germline CDR1 reads DFQATT; CDR2 reads SNEGSKA (reference sequence). V was clipped by 3 bases and J by 3 bases; unmatched bases: 8. The CDR3 region is CSASLGGSGYEQYF. The CDR3 bases are TGCAGTGCTAGTTTAGGCGGGAGCGGCTACGAGCAGTACTTC.

The chain couples TRBV2 to TRBJ2-7; D is undetermined. The CDR3 sequence is 14 residues long. Germline assignment: CDR1 SNHLY and CDR2 FYNNEI. The V end was cut by 7 bases, the J end by 1 base, with 14 bases between. This chain's CDR3 is CASMPRANSYEQYF. The CDR3 bases are TGTGCCAGCATGCCCCGAGCGAATTCCTACGAGCAGTACTTC.

On this clonotype itself: The junction departs from the called germline gene at one end, perhaps through a read error. The J gene is TRBJ2-7, the V gene TRBV14; D tentatively reads TRBD1 or TRBD2 (6 bases each). The CDR3 is made up of 13 amino acids. Per the germline V gene, CDR1 is SGHDN and CDR2 is FVKESK. The CDR3 protein is CASRQTGAYEQYF. The CDR3 DNA reads TGTGCCAGCAGACAAACGGGGGCCTACGAGCAGTACTTT.

This clonotype was found a few times. The chain carries TRBV5-1 and TRBJ1-2; D is ambiguous. CDR3 length: 17 amino acids. The germline CDR1 and CDR2 sequences are SGHRS and YFSETQ. V lost 4 bases and J lost 2, with 21 bases in between. The CDR3 bases are TGCGCCAGCAGCCCTGGACCCGCTTCTAGGTTCAACTATGGCTACACCTTC. It translates to CASSPGPASRFNYGYTF.

Note on this clonotype: A much larger clone lies one base from this, so it may be a read error. The rearrangement joins TRBV3-1 to TRBJ2-5; 9 nucleotides align to TRBD2. Germline values: CDR1 LGHDT, CDR2 YNNKEL (reference sequence). There are 15 residues in the CDR3. The CDR3 sequence: CAGSQVSGRRETQYF. CDR3 sequence (DNA): TGTGCCGGCAGCCAAGTAAGCGGGAGGAGGGAGACCCAGTACTTC.

This clonotype was seen a single time. The V call is TRBV6-6, the J call TRBJ2-1; 9 bases are shared with TRBD1. This CDR3 spans 15 amino acids. V trimming: 5 bases; J trimming: 4 bases; junction bases outside the gene matches: 6. CDR1 is MNHNY, CDR2 SVGAGI, per germline (reference sequence). The CDR3 region has the DNA TGTGCCAGCAGTCGGAGGGGACAGGGTTACAATGAGCAGTTCTTC. Translating it yields CASSRRGQGYNEQFF.

The J gene is TRBJ2-1, the V gene TRBV7-2; 8 positions agree with TRBD2. Germline V gene data show CDR1 as SGHTA and CDR2 as FQGNSA. This CDR3 has 13 amino acids. The CDR3 loop is CGCSGNSYNEQFF. CDR3 sequence (DNA): TGTGGGTGTAGCGGGAATTCCTACAATGAGCAGTTCTTC. The full variable domain, its missing parts supplied by reference TRBV7-2 and TRBJ2-1, is GAGVSQSPSNKVTEKGKDVELRCDPISGHTALYWYRQSLGQGLEFLIYFQGNSAPDKSGLPSDRFSAERTGGSVSTLTIQRTQQEDSAVYLCGCSGNSYNEQFFGPGTRLTVL.

This clonotype appeared a single time. V and J are TRBV9 and TRBJ2-1; no reliable D call. The J call is uncertain, as TRBJ2-7 better fits the DNA end. Germline values: CDR1 SGDLS, CDR2 YYNGEE. CDR3 length equals 15 residues. The CDR3 is CASSFPHGRYNEQYF. The CDR3 coding sequence is TGTGCCAGCAGCTTCCCACACGGGCGGTACAATGAGCAGTACTTC.

This clonotype was recorded a few times. The V and J genes are TRBV14 and TRBJ2-2; unclear D gene. Germline V gene data show CDR1 as SGHDN and CDR2 as FVKESK. With 2 bases removed from V and 1 base from J, the gap between germline ends came to 5 bases. The CDR3 runs 14 residues. The CDR3 reads CASSQQRNTGELFF. CDR3 DNA sequence: TGTGCCAGCAGCCAACAGCGGAACACCGGGGAGCTGTTTTTT.

V gene TRBV4-1 combines with J gene TRBJ2-5; 7 nucleotides agree with TRBD1. CDR3 length: 18 residues. The germline V gene has CDR1 MGHRA and CDR2 YSYEKL. V lost 0 bases to trimming and J lost 0 bases; unmatched junction nucleotides: 10. The CDR3 loop reads CASSQEGKGAGYQETQYF. Written as DNA, the CDR3 is TGCGCCAGCAGCCAAGAAGGGAAGGGGGCGGGCTACCAAGAGACCCAGTACTTC.

J is TRBJ2-7 and V is TRBV12-3 or TRBV12-4, with D tentatively TRBD2 (6 bases). The V gene lost 3 bases and the J gene lost 6 bases, with 15 bases spanning the gap. The CDR3 is made up of 14 amino acids. This chain's CDR3 is CASSLAGPFSEQYF. CDR3 nucleotides: TGTGCCAGCAGTTTGGCGGGACCCTTCTCCGAGCAGTACTTC.

The rearrangement links TRBV7-2 to TRBJ2-1, with D possibly TRBD1 on 5 matching bases. This CDR3 has 16 amino acids. V was cut by 1 base and J by 2 bases, with 12 bases left in between. Germline CDR1 SGHTA, CDR2 FQGNSA. The CDR3 coding sequence is TGTGCCAGCAGCTTAGGCTCAGCAGGGCCCTACAATGAGCAGTTCTTC. Its protein product is CASSLGSAGPYNEQFF.

This clonotype was observed a handful of times. The chain recombines TRBV10-2 with TRBJ2-1; possible D gene TRBD1, 5 bases. CDR1 and CDR2 from the germline V gene are WSHSY and SAAADI. This CDR3 contains 13 residues. V gave up 8 bases and J gave up 6 bases, with 14 bases separating them. The CDR3 is CASLETVPNEQFF. The CDR3 bases are TGCGCCAGCCTAGAGACAGTCCCCAATGAGCAGTTCTTC.